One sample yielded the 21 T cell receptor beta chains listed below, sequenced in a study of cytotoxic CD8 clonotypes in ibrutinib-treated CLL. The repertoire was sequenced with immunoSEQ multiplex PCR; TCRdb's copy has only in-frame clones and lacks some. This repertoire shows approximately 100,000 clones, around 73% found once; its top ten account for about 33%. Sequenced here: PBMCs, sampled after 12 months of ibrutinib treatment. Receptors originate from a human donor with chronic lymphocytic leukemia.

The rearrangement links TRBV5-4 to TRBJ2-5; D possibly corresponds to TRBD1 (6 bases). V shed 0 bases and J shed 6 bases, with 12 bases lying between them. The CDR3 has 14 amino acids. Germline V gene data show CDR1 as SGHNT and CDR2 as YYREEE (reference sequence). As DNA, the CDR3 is TGTGCCAGCAGCTTGGAGTCAGGGGCTAAGACCCAGTACTTC. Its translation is CASSLESGAKTQYF.

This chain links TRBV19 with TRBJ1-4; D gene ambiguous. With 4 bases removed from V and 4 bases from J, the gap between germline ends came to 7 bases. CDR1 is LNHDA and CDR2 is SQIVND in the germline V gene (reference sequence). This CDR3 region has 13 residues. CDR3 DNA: TGTGCCAGTAGTAAACGGGTTAATGAAAAACTGTTTTTT. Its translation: CASSKRVNEKLFF.

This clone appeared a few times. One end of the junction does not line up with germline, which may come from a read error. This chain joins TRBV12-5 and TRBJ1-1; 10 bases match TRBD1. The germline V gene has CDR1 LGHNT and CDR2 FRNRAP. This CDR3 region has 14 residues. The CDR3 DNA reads TGTGCTAGTGGATTGGGACAGGGGCGGCCTGAAGCTTTCTTT. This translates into CASGLGQGRPEAFF.

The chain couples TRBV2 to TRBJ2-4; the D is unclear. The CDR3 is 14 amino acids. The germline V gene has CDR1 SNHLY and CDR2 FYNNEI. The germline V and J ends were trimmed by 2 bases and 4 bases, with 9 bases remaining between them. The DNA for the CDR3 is TGTGCCAGCAGTGAATTTTCCCAAAAAAACATTCAGTACTTC. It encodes CASSEFSQKNIQYF.

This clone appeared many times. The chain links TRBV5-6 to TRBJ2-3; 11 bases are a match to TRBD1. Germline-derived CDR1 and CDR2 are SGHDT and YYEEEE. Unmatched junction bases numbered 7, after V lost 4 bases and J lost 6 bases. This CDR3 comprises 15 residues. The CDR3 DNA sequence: TGTGCCAGCAGCACCGGGACAGGGGGGAGGGATACGCAGTATTTT. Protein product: CASSTGTGGRDTQYF.

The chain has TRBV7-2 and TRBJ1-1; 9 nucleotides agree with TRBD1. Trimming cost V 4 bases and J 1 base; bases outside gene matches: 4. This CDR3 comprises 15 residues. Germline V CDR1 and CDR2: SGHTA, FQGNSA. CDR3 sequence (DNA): TGTGCCAGCAGCTCAGGGACAGGGAGGAACACTGAAGCTTTCTTT. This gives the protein CASSSGTGRNTEAFF.

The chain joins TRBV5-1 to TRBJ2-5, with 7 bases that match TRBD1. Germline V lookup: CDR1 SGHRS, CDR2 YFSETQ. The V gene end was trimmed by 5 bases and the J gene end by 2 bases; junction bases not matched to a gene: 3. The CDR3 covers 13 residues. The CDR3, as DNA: TGCGCCAGCAGTCCGGACAGGCAAGAGACCCAGTACTTC. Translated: CASSPDRQETQYF.

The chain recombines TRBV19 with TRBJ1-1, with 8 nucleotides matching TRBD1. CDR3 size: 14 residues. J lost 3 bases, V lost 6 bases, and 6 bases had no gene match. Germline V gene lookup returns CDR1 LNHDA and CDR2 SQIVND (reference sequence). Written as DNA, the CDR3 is TGTGCCAGTAGCCCAGGGGGCCACGACACTGAAGCTTTCTTT. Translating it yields CASSPGGHDTEAFF.

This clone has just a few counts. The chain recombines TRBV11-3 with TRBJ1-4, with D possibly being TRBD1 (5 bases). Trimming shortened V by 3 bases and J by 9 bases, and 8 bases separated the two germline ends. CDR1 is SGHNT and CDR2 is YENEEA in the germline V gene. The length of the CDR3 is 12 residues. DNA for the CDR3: TGTGCCAGCAGCTTGGCAGGGCAAAAACTGTTTTTT. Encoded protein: CASSLAGQKLFF.

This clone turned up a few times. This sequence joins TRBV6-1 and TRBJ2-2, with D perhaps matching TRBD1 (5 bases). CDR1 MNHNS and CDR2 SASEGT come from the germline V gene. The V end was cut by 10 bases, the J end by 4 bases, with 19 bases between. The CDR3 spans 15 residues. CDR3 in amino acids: CATRPGSLITGELFF. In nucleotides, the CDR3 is TGTGCCACCCGGCCAGGGTCTCTCATCACCGGGGAGCTGTTTTTT.

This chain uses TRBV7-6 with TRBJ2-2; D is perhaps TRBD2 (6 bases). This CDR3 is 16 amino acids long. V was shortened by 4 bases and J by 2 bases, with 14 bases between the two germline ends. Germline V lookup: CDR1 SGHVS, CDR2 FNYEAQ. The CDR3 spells CASSSRLVLNTGELFF. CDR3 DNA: TGTGCCAGCAGCTCCAGACTAGTTCTTAACACCGGGGAGCTGTTTTTT.

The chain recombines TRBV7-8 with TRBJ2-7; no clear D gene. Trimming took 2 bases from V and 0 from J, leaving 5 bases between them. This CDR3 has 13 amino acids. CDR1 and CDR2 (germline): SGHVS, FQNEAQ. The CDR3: CASSLLVSYEQYF. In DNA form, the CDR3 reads TGTGCCAGCAGCTTACTCGTCTCCTACGAGCAGTACTTC.

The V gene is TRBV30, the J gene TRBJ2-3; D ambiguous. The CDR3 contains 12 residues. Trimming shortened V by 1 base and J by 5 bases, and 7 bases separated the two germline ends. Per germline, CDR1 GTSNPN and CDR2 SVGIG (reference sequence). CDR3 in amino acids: CAWSGWGDTQYF. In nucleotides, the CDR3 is TGTGCCTGGAGTGGGTGGGGAGATACGCAGTATTTT.

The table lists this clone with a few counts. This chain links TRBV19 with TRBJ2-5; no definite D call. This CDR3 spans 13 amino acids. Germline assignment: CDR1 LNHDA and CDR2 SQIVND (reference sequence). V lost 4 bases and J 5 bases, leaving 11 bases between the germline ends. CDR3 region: CASSSLDLETQYF. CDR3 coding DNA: TGTGCCAGTAGTAGTCTGGACCTGGAGACCCAGTACTTC.

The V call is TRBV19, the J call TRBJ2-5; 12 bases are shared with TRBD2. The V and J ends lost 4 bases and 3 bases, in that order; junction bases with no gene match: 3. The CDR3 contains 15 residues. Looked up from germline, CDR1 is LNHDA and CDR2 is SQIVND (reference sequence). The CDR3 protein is CASSRLAGGKETQYF. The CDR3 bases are TGTGCCAGTAGTAGGCTAGCGGGGGGGAAAGAGACCCAGTACTTC.

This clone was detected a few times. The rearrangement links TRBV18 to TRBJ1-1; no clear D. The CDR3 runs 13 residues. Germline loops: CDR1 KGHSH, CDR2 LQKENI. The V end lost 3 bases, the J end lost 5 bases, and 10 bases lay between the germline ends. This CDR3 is CASSPYHTTEAFF. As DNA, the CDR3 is TGTGCCAGCTCACCGTACCACACAACTGAAGCTTTCTTT.

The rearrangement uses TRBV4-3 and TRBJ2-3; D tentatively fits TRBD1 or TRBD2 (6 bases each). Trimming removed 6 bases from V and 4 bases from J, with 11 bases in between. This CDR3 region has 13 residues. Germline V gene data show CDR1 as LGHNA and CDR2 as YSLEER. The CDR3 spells CASREGGADTQYF. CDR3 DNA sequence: TGCGCCAGCAGAGAGGGGGGCGCAGATACGCAGTATTTT.

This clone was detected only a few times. The CDR3 sequence: CASLPVRNGYTF. The CDR3 DNA reads TGTGCCAGCCTTCCGGTCCGAAATGGCTACACCTTC. This rearrangement joins TRBV6-6 to TRBJ1-2; D gene unclear. V was trimmed by 8 bases and J by 6 bases, leaving 13 bases between them. The CDR3 spans 12 residues. CDR1 is MNHNY and CDR2 is SVGAGI in the germline V gene (reference sequence).

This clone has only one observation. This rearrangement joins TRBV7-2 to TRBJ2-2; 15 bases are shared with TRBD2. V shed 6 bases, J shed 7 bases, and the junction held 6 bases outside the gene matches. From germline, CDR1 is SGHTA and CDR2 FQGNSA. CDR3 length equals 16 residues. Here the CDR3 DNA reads TGTGCCAGCAGTTGGGGACTAGCGGGGGGTGGCGGGGAGCTGTTTTTT. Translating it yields CASSWGLAGGGGELFF.

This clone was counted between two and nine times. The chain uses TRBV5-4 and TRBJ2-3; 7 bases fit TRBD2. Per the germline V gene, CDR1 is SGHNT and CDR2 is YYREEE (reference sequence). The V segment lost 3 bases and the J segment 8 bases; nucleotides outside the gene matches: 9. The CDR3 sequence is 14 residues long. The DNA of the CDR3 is TGTGCCAGCAGCTCAGATGCGGGGGTAGGTACGCAGTATTTT. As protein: CASSSDAGVGTQYF.

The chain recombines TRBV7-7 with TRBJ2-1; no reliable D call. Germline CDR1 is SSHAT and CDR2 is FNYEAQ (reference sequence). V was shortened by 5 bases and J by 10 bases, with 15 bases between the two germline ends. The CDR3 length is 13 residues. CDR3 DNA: TGTGCCAGCAGCGAGTTTCCCGGTGGGGAGCAGTTCTTC. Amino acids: CASSEFPGGEQFF.